These 18 T cell receptor beta chains came from one sample sequenced in a study of blood T cell repertoires in COVID-19 (dated by TCRdb to 2019 to 2021). Library preparation used the immunoSEQ multiplex PCR assay. Held by TCRdb, this immuneACCESS table contains in-frame sequences only and omits some clones. Under half of the omission traces to an unresolved V gene where checked; the cause of the rest is unknown. The sample table contains roughly 70,000 clones; only one count was recorded for roughly 79% of them. The ten biggest clones cover roughly 20% of the sample. Sequencing was performed on peripheral blood. The receptor source for this set is a man in his sixties or seventies with acute or convalescent COVID-19.

In this sample, this clone turned up a few times. The chain uses TRBV28 and TRBJ1-1; TRBD1 is a possible D gene (5 bases). From germline, CDR1 is MDHEN and CDR2 SYDVKM. The CDR3 consists of 13 residues. Trimming removed 5 bases from V and 4 bases from J, with 11 bases in between. The CDR3 region is CASSQGWGTEAFF. CDR3 coding DNA: TGTGCCAGCAGTCAGGGATGGGGCACTGAAGCTTTCTTT.

The chain couples TRBV5-1 to TRBJ2-1, with 9 positions matching TRBD2. Per germline, CDR1 SGHRS and CDR2 YFSETQ. The CDR3 runs to 16 residues. V shed 4 bases, J shed 7 bases, and the junction held 12 bases outside the gene matches. The CDR3 nucleotides read TGCGCCAGCAGCCCGGGGGGCGGGAGGGCCTTAAATGAGCAGTTCTTC. Amino acids: CASSPGGGRALNEQFF.

This clone has more than one count but fewer than ten. The chain recombines TRBV9 with TRBJ1-2; possible D gene TRBD1, 6 bases. Germline V CDR1 and CDR2: SGDLS, YYNGEE. Trimming took off 4 bases at V and 3 bases at J, with 13 bases between the two ends. The CDR3 covers 14 residues. The CDR3 reads CASSWGPRDYGYTF. The CDR3 DNA reads TGTGCCAGCAGCTGGGGGCCTCGGGACTATGGCTACACCTTC.

The chain has TRBV2 and TRBJ2-3; the match to TRBD2 covers 16 bases. Looked up from germline, CDR1 is SNHLY and CDR2 is FYNNEI. The CDR3 consists of 16 residues. After removal of 6 bases from V and 5 bases from J, the junction contained 5 bases not matched to a gene. The CDR3 spells CASSRGLAGGQDTQYF. DNA for the CDR3: TGTGCCAGCAGCAGGGGACTAGCGGGAGGGCAAGATACGCAGTATTTT.

The chain has TRBV7-3 and TRBJ2-3; 7 bases match TRBD1. Trimming cost V 5 bases and J 2 bases; bases outside gene matches: 4. Germline V gene data show CDR1 as SGHTA and CDR2 as FQGTGA. The CDR3 spans 14 residues. DNA of the CDR3: TGTGCCAGCAGCATAGGGACAGCCACAGATACGCAGTATTTT. Residues: CASSIGTATDTQYF.

The chain uses TRBV27 and TRBJ2-7, with D possibly being TRBD2 (6 bases). Germline V gene data show CDR1 as MNHEY and CDR2 as SMNVEV (reference sequence). CDR3 length: 12 residues. V dropped 0 bases and J dropped 7 bases, with 7 bases sitting between them. CDR3 residues: CASSLSGREQYF. CDR3 in DNA: TGTGCCAGCAGTTTATCGGGGAGGGAGCAGTACTTC.

The genes are TRBV9 and TRBJ2-1; 8 nucleotides line up with TRBD2. The CDR3 spans 17 residues. The germline CDR1 and CDR2 sequences are SGDLS and YYNGEE. With 4 bases clipped from V and 8 bases from J, the junction kept 17 bases outside the gene matches. CDR3 sequence: CASSPPLGLAGRDEQFF. CDR3 bases: TGTGCCAGCAGCCCACCCCTAGGACTAGCCGGAAGAGATGAGCAGTTCTTC.

The chain combines TRBV18 with TRBJ2-7; D uncertain. Germline V gene sequence: CDR1 KGHSH, CDR2 LQKENI. The CDR3 sequence is 13 residues long. V lost 4 bases, J lost 0 bases, and 7 bases lay in between. DNA of the CDR3: TGTGCCAGCTCACGCGCCAACTCCTACGAGCAGTACTTC. Amino acid sequence: CASSRANSYEQYF.

The chain couples TRBV24-1 to TRBJ2-5; D not resolved. V lost 4 bases, J lost 7 bases, and 12 bases lay in between. Per the germline V gene, CDR1 is KGHDR and CDR2 is SFDVKD. The CDR3 contains 13 residues. CDR3 nucleotides: TGTGCCACCAGTGACAGTCTGATTGGGACCCAGTACTTC. Protein sequence: CATSDSLIGTQYF.

The chain has TRBV28 and TRBJ2-4, with 8 positions matching TRBD2. J was trimmed by 0 bases and V by 5 bases; bases with no gene match: 3. CDR1 and CDR2 from the germline V gene are MDHEN and SYDVKM. The CDR3 has 15 amino acids. The CDR3, as DNA: TGTGCCAGCAGTCTTAGCGGGGCAGCCAAAAACATTCAGTACTTC. Translating gives CASSLSGAAKNIQYF.

The sample holds a few counts of this clone. Written as DNA, the CDR3 is TGTGCCAGCAGCGGCCGGGCTAGCGGGAAGAGAGATACGCAGTATTTT. This codes for CASSGRASGKRDTQYF. The chain carries TRBV7-9 and TRBJ2-3; TRBD2 matches 9 bases. This CDR3 region has 16 residues. Trimming removed 5 bases from V and 5 bases from J; junction bases left unmatched: 11. CDR1 SEHNR and CDR2 FQNEAQ come from the germline V gene (reference sequence).

The rearrangement uses TRBV19 and TRBJ2-1, with 9 bases identical to TRBD1. The J segment lost 7 bases and the V segment lost 3 bases, leaving 7 bases of the junction unmatched. The germline gives CDR1 LNHDA, CDR2 SQIVND (reference sequence). This CDR3 comprises 15 residues. The CDR3, as DNA: TGTGCCAGTAGTATGGGGGACAGGGCGGGGAATGAGCAGTTCTTC. Amino acids: CASSMGDRAGNEQFF.

The chain has TRBV18 and TRBJ2-5; tentative D call: TRBD2 (6 bases). CDR1 and CDR2 from the germline V gene are KGHSH and LQKENI. The V gene lost 0 bases and the J gene lost 5 bases, with 13 bases spanning the gap. The CDR3 is made up of 15 amino acids. The CDR3 coding sequence is TGTGCCAGCTCACCACCGTCGGAGGGCCAGGAGACCCAGTACTTC. Translated, it gives CASSPPSEGQETQYF.

The chain links TRBV7-9 to TRBJ2-7; no reliable D call. The CDR3 contains 12 residues. V lost 6 bases and J lost 0, with 6 bases in between. CDR1 and CDR2 (germline): SEHNR, FQNEAQ (reference sequence). CDR3 DNA sequence: TGTGCCAGCAGTTACTACTCCTACGAGCAGTACTTC. This sequence encodes CASSYYSYEQYF.

The V and J genes are TRBV4-3 and TRBJ2-7; maybe TRBD1 (6 bases). The CDR3 loop spans 13 amino acids. CDR1 is LGHNA, CDR2 YSLEER, per germline. Trimming left V 8 bases short and J 6 bases short, with 17 bases between. The CDR3: CASGQTGGGEQYF. CDR3 DNA: TGCGCCAGCGGGCAGACAGGAGGAGGCGAGCAGTACTTC.

The V and J genes are TRBV7-9 and TRBJ2-7; no definite D call. The CDR3 has 13 residues. Germline CDR1 and CDR2: SEHNR and FQNEAQ (reference sequence). With 3 bases removed from V and 1 base from J, the gap between germline ends came to 7 bases. The DNA of the CDR3 is TGTGCCAGCAGCTTGGCGACATCCTACGAGCAGTACTTC. Encoded protein: CASSLATSYEQYF.

This clone was counted a single time. The V gene is TRBV6-6, the J gene TRBJ2-1; 12 bases align to TRBD1. Germline V lookup: CDR1 MNHNY, CDR2 SVGAGI (reference sequence). This CDR3 comprises 13 residues. The trim removed 5 bases at V and 14 bases at J, leaving 7 bases unmatched. CDR3 coding DNA: TGTGCCAGCAGTAACCGGGACAGGGGGCGGGAGTTCTTC. Translating gives CASSNRDRGREFF.

The rearrangement links TRBV5-1 to TRBJ1-2; TRBD1 is a possible D gene (6 bases). This CDR3 has 14 residues. Germline V CDR1 and CDR2: SGHRS, YFSETQ. Trimming cost V 0 bases and J 7 bases, with 13 bases left between them. The CDR3 spells CASSLGRGPVGYTF. CDR3 coding DNA: TGCGCCAGCAGCTTGGGCAGGGGACCGGTTGGCTACACCTTC.